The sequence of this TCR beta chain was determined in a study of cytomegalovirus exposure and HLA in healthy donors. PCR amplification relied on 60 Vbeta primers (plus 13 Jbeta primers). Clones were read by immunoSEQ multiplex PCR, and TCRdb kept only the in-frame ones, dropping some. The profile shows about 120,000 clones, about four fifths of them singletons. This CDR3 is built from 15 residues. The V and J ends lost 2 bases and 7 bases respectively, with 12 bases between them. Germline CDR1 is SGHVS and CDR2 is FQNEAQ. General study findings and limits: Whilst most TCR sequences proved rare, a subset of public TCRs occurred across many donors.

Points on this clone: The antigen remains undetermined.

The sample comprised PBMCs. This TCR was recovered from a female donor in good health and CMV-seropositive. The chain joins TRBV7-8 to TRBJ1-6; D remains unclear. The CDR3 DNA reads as TGTGCCAGCAGCTTAATCTACAGTCAAAATTCACCCCTCCACTTT. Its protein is CASSLIYSQNSPLHF.